This T cell receptor (beta chain) derives from a study of cytomegalovirus exposure and HLA in healthy donors (TCRdb year 2017). Regarding the research as a whole: In an earlier analysis of about 560 of the donors, 276 Gb of sequence data and 117 million unique TCR beta sequences from about 190 million T cells were reported. Roughly 300 gigabases of sequencing data and roughly 90 million unique TCR sequences were included in an early release covering about 700 HLA-typed donors. Of the roughly 400 genotyped donors, roughly 85% fell in the genetic ancestry cluster associated with self-reported Caucasian donors. The study was designed to test whether signatures of past pathogen exposure could be identified by cataloging public T cell receptors. The T cell repertoires of 670 or so subjects were profiled by immunosequencing and related to cytomegalovirus serostatus. Besides the first cohort of 500 to 700 subjects, a separate validation cohort made up of some 110 different subjects was used. High-throughput TCR immunosequencing, statistical association of individual TCRs with disease status, and machine learning were combined to predict cytomegalovirus infection status. A later analysis re-analyzed previously published TCR beta repertoires from about 600 donors and added high-resolution HLA genotyping to study TCR occurrence patterns. In the later analysis, no new phenotypic data were used to find candidate immune exposures; instead, reliance was placed on TCR beta sequences and their occurrence across donors. An earlier analysis of fewer than 750 of the donors used high-throughput TCR beta sequencing to judge whether each TCR beta V gene segment behaved as functional or pseudogenic. Donor age, sex, ethnicity and CMV serostatus were compiled alongside the repertoire data. Genome-wide SNP genotypes for about 65% of the 666 donors were used in a later genetic analysis, which treated that subset as a discovery cohort. Every repertoire in the discovery cohort had been generated on one and the same sequencing platform. Class I and class II HLA loci were covered by the typing at four-digit resolution. Typing coverage differed by locus: A, B, C, DRB1 and DQB1 were typed in roughly 620-640 donors, DQA1 in about 500, DPA1 in 600 to 610, and DPB1 in approximately 450. Five DR-DQ haplotypes were handled as single units for association and clustering, since linkage in the cohort was strong. Among 300 to 500 genotyped donors of the cohort, an average of approximately 240,000 unique TCR beta nucleotide sequences was sequenced per donor, of which 15% to 20% were non-productive. Points the paper makes about the study in general: HLA typing was unavailable for some donors at each locus, so association tests used only the typed subset. The authors suggested that the approach could potentially be generalized to other disease states and immunological phenotypes. When HLA alleles, especially DR and DQ, strongly co-occurred, TCR associations were difficult to assign to individual alleles. In a later analysis, 15,000 to 20,000 TCR beta sequences were associated with specific HLA alleles at a false discovery rate of 0.05. A few of the identified cytomegalovirus-associated TCR beta chains were confirmed in vitro to be specific for cytomegalovirus antigens. The classifier was reported to diagnose cytomegalovirus status with high specificity and sensitivity in both the original cohort and the validation cohort. A further reported finding was that TCR beta sequences accurately predicted the HLA-A and HLA-B alleles for most subjects in the first cohort. Compared with the approximately 710-donor mean, donors in an Asian-associated ancestry cluster had fewer N-insertions in productive TCRs, according to a later genetic analysis. In the study, around 150 TCR beta chains were listed as associated with cytomegalovirus. In a later analysis, several top co-occurrence clusters were reported to appear linked to parvovirus B19, influenza, CMV and Epstein-Barr virus. Because counts were too low, under 20 rarely observed V segments, including chromosome 9 orphons, were left out of the earlier analysis of approximately 580 of the donors. Immune exposure information for the cohort was limited to CMV serostatus. Correlated functional status among segregating V segments might reflect linkage disequilibrium, but an unknown experimental factor could not be ruled out. In a later analysis, most CMV-associated TCR beta chains were found to appear HLA-restricted, with HLA associations seemingly driven largely by CMV exposure. In this cohort, only TCR beta chains were sequenced, and detectable features were limited by the absence of alpha or paired-chain data. An earlier analysis of around 500 of the donors showed that most TCR beta V segments appeared in productive rearrangements either about 87% or about 30% of the time, which broadly matched IMGT annotations. The sequencing pipeline was judged likely to have produced a cluster of highly shared sequence variants as a technical artifact. The 87-base-pair reads could not distinguish some IMGT-functional V segments, including TRBV6-2 and TRBV6-3, so those segments were excluded. Sequencing depth was assumed to be roughly uniform across donors in the presence/absence analyses, though that assumption may not hold. An association between a missense DCLRE1C variant and V-gene and J-gene trimming of TCR beta chains was found in a later genetic analysis and replicated in an independent cohort. In a later analysis, HLA-associated TCR beta chains were found to be more clonally expanded and to have lower generation probabilities than equally common non-associated chains. While some public TCRs were present in many individuals, most TCR sequences turned up only very rarely across donors. In a later analysis, the rate of TCR association differed among HLA loci, with DRB1 alleles having the most associated TCRs and HLA-C alleles having the fewest.

The CDR3 starts with the cysteine, ends with the phenylalanine, and has 13 residues. The entry retains the CDR3 DNA only, 39 bases that are in frame from base 1. CDR1 and CDR2 are read off the germline V gene as MRHNA and SNTAGT. V sheds 5 bases and J sheds 7 bases, leaving 14 bases between their ends. A word on this clone: The antigen it binds to is not known. No per-base quality is available; no much larger clone lies one base away.

In total, 630 or so healthy bone marrow donors made up the cohort. At the time of sampling, all cohort members were nominally healthy, though unrecorded immune exposures were likely present. The donor was CMV seronegative and was included in the group of 352 seronegative cohort members. Every donor gave a peripheral blood sample, and the peripheral blood mononuclear cells from that sample were used for TCR beta sequencing. Genomic DNA extraction from the blood cell samples was performed with the Qiagen DNeasy Blood Extraction Kit. The library was generated by the immunoSEQ multiplex PCR assay. The multiplex PCR relied on a mix of 60 forward primers for TCR Vbeta segments and 13 reverse primers for TCR Jbeta segments. The CDR3 region of rearranged TCR beta genes was amplified from genomic DNA with a multiplex PCR assay. On the Illumina HiSeq System, the amplified TCR beta libraries were sequenced as 87-base-pair reads. The study's processing was this. In a later analysis, tens of millions of unique TCR beta chains were counted across the 500 to 850 repertoires, and approximately 11 million of these chains were shared by at least two donors. Raw reads were error-corrected and collapsed into unique sequences with a nearest-neighbor algorithm that merged closely related sequences to remove PCR and sequencing errors. Alignment of CDR3 sequences to IMGT reference sequences was used to assign V, D and J gene segments. For a sequence to be retained, a match of at least six nucleotides was required to both a V gene segment and a J gene segment. A rearrangement counted as productive if the CDR3 had no stop codons and remained in frame with V and J, and every other rearrangement counted as non-productive. Following IMGT convention, CDR3 was defined as the stretch from the second conserved V-encoded cysteine up to the conserved J-encoded phenylalanine. In an earlier analysis of 587 of the donors, sequences lacking an unambiguous match to a single V gene segment were excluded. In an earlier analysis of 500 to 750 of the donors, V segments were called functional above 56.7% productive rearrangements and were called segregating when the between-donor standard deviation exceeded 5%. A statistical classification framework was developed to diagnose cytomegalovirus status using the catalog of TCR beta chain sequences. In a later analysis, V and J genes were assigned by comparing TCR nucleotide sequences against IMGT/GENE-DB human TR gene sequences. A later analysis assigned CDR3 sequences and most-parsimonious VDJ recombination scenarios with the TCRdist pipeline. In a later analysis, each TCR beta chain was defined by its CDR3 amino acid sequence together with its V-gene family, and reads without a unique V-gene family were excluded. To address suspected cross-contamination and a sequencing artifact, a later analysis removed approximately 600 highly shared, low-generation-probability nucleotide sequences. In a later analysis, a clonal expansion index was calculated for each public chain from normalized within-repertoire ranks of inferred template counts. In a later analysis, generation probabilities were computed with a VDJ recombination model fitted to out-of-frame rearrangements, and the resulting probabilities were checked against IGoR. In a later analysis, TCR-TCR, TCR-HLA and TCR-CMV co-occurrence was scored with hypergeometric tests, and a repertoire-size bias correction was applied to TCR pairs. A later analysis estimated false discovery rates by permuting HLA or CMV assignments 20 times. In a later analysis, co-occurring TCRs were grouped using DBSCAN, and TCRdist sequence similarity was added for clustering within HLA-allele-positive subsets. Repertoires with fewer than 30,000 or more than 120,000 public chains were left out of co-occurrence clustering, as were about five repertoires with anomalous nucleotide sharing. Not all clones reach the TCRdb copy of this immuneACCESS table, which keeps in-frame sequences only. Checked studies attribute under half of the gap to unresolved V genes and leave the rest unexplained. The V and J calls and clone size were taken over from that table, and D and trimming were inferred from the DNA. The sample table lists about 200,000 clones, approximately 79% of them with a count of one. The leading ten clones occupy 0.2% to 0.25% of the sample.

The receptor was isolated from a girl aged 2-10 years in good health and CMV-seronegative. Input material: PBMCs. This receptor chain uses TRBV6-4 and TRBJ1-1, with the D gene too uncertain to name. Here the CDR3 is given as CASSLRREGEAFF. In nucleotide form, the sequence is TGTGCCAGCAGTCTCCGTCGGGAGGGTGAAGCTTTCTTT.